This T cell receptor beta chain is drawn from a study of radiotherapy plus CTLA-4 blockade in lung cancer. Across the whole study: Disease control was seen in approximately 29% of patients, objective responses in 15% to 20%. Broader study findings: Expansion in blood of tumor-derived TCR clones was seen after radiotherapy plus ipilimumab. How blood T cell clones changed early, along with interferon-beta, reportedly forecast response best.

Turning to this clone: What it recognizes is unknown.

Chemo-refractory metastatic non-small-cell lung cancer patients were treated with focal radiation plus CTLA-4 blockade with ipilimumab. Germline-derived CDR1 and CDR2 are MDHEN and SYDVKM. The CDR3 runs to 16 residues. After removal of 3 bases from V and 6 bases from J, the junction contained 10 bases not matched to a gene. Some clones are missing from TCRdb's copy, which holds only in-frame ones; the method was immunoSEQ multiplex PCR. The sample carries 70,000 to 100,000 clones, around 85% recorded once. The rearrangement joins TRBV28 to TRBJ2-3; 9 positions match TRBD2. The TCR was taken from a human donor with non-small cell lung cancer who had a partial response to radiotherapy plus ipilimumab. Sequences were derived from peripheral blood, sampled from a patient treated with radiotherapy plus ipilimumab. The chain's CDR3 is CASSFPAGGLRDTQYF. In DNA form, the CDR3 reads TGTGCCAGCAGTTTTCCGGCGGGGGGGCTGAGGGATACGCAGTATTTT. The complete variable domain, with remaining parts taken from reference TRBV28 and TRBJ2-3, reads DVKVTQSSRYLVKRTGEKVFLECVQDMDHENMFWYRQDPGLGLRLIYFSYDVKMKEKGDIPEGYSVSREKKERFSLILESASTNQTSMYLCASSFPAGGLRDTQYFGPGTRLTVL.